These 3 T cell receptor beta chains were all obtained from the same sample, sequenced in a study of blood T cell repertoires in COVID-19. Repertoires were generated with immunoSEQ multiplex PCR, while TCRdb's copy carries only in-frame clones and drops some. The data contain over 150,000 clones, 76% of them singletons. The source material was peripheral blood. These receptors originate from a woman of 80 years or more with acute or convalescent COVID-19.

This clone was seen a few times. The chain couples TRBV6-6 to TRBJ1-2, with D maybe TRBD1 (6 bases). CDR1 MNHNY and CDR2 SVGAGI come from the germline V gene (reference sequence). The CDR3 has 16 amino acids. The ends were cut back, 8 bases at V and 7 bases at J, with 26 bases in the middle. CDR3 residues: CASATSSPGEGSGYTF. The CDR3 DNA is TGTGCCAGCGCAACCAGCAGTCCAGGGGAAGGAAGTGGCTACACCTTC.

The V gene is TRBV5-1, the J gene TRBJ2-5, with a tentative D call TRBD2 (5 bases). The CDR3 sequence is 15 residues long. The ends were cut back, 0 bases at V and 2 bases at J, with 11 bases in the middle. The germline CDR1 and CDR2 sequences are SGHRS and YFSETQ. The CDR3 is CASSLAGVSQETQYF. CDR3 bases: TGCGCCAGCAGCTTGGCCGGGGTTTCACAAGAGACCCAGTACTTC.

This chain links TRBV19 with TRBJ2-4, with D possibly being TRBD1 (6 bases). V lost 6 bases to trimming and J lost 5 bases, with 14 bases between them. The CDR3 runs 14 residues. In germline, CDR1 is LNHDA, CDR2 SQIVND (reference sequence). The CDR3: CASRKQGRENIQYF. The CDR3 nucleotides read TGTGCCAGTAGGAAACAGGGCCGGGAAAACATTCAGTACTTC.